These T cell receptor beta chains were read from a single sample in a study of T cell repertoires in cytomegalovirus infection. TCRdb called the reads again in MiXCR, with one record for every CDR3 protein. The data contain 560,000 or so distinct CDR3 sequences, more than 15% of them singletons. The specimen was CD8+ T cells from PBMCs. These receptor sequences come from a human donor in good health (CMV status not recorded). Some clones in this sample may be carry-over from other donors' samples. Both conserved end residues are part of each CDR3. A D gene is named only where the DNA matches it firmly. Only some rows state a clone size, as once, few, many or a class for expanded clones.

j_gene	abundance	v_gene	d_gene	CDR3nt	CDR3aa
TRBJ2-3	many	TRBV7-7	-	TGTGCCAGCAGCGCCGGGCCGTTTGTAGATACGCAGTATTTT	CASSAGPFVDTQYF
TRBJ2-7	few	TRBV2	-	TGTGCCAGCAAATACTCAGGGGACTACGAGCAGTACTTC	CASKYSGDYEQYF
TRBJ2-5	few	TRBV28	-	TGTGCCAGCAGCTTTACAGGGACATCGGAGACCCAGTACTTC	CASSFTGTSETQYF
TRBJ1-3	many	TRBV6-1	-	TGTGCCAGCAGTGAACCGGGATCGGATTTT	CASSEPGSDF
TRBJ2-1	-	TRBV6-5	TRBD2	TGTGCCAGCAGACCCGGACTAGCGACGAGCTCCTACAATGAGCAGTTCTTC	CASRPGLATSSYNEQFF
TRBJ1-2	once	TRBV19	TRBD1	TGTGCCAGTAGTATACCCCGGACAGGGCGGGCCTATGGCTACACCTTC	CASSIPRTGRAYGYTF
TRBJ2-2	many	TRBV12-3/TRBV12-4	TRBD1	TGTGCCAGCAGCCGCAGGGACAGGGGTAATCCCGGGGAGCTGTTTTTT	CASSRRDRGNPGELFF
TRBJ1-2	many	TRBV12-3/TRBV12-4	TRBD1	TGTGCCAGCAGTTTTCTGGGACCGGGACAGGGGTATTATGGCTACACCTTC	CASSFLGPGQGYYGYTF
TRBJ1-3	many	TRBV12-3/TRBV12-4	-	TGTGCCAGCACCCGGCGGGGCAGAAACACCATATATTTT	CASTRRGRNTIYF
TRBJ1-2	-	TRBV2	-	TGTGCCAGCAAATGGGACGGCTCGAGAGGTGGCTACACCTTC	CASKWDGSRGGYTF
TRBJ1-3	-	TRBV9	-	TGTGCCAGCAGCGTAGTACCGCGACACACGGACTCTGGAAACACCATATATTTT	CASSVVPRHTDSGNTIYF
TRBJ2-3	many	TRBV10-3	TRBD2	TGTGCCATCAGTGAGATAGCGGGGAATACAGATACGCAGTATTTT	CAISEIAGNTDTQYF
TRBJ2-7	few	TRBV5-1	-	TGCGCCAGCAAACTGACAGACCTTTACGAGCAGTACTTC	CASKLTDLYEQYF
TRBJ1-1	many	TRBV9	-	TGTGCCAGCAGTGTCGGCAGGGGTGGGAACACTGAAGCTTTCTTT	CASSVGRGGNTEAFF
TRBJ2-1	-	TRBV6-5	TRBD1	TGTGCCAGCATCCCGCGCTGGGACAGGGACAATGAGCAGTTCTTC	CASIPRWDRDNEQFF
TRBJ2-3	few	TRBV9	TRBD2	TGTGCCAGCAGCGCACCTGGTAGCGGGAGTCTCACAGATACGCAGTATTTT	CASSAPGSGSLTDTQYF
TRBJ2-5	-	TRBV27	-	TGTGCCAGCAGTTTTTCGACTAATGAGATACGGACCCAGTACTTC	CASSFSTNEIRTQYF
TRBJ2-1	-	TRBV5-1	TRBD2	TGCGCCAGCCAATCCGGGGTGGGAAGCGGGAGCCGCAATGAGCAGTTCTTC	CASQSGVGSGSRNEQFF
TRBJ1-5	few	TRBV9	-	TGTGCCAGCAGCATGTCAGGGAGAAGCAATCAGCCCCAGCATTTT	CASSMSGRSNQPQHF
TRBJ2-2	many	TRBV10-2	-	TGCGCCAGCAGTGAGCCGGGACGGATAACCGCGAACACCGGGGAGCTGTTTTTT	CASSEPGRITANTGELFF
TRBJ2-3	many	TRBV28	-	TGTGCCAGCAGTTTATTTTGGGATCCAGGGCGCACAGATACGCAGTATTTT	CASSLFWDPGRTDTQYF